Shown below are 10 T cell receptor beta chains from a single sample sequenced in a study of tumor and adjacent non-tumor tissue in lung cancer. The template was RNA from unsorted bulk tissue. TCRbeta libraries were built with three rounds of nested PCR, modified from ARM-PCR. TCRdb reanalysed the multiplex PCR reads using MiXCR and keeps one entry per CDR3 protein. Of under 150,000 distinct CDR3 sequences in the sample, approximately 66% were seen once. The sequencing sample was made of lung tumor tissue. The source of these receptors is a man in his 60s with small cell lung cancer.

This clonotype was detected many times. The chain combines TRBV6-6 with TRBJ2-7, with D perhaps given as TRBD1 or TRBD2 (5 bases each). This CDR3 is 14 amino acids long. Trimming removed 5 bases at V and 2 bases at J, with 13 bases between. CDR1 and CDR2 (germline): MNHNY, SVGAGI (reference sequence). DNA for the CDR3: TGTGCCAGCAGTCTCCCCGGGACCGCCTACGAGCAGTACTTC. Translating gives CASSLPGTAYEQYF.

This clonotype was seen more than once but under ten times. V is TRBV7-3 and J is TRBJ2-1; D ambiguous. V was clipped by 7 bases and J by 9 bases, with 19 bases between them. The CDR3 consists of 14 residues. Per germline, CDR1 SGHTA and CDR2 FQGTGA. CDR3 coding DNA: TGTGCCAGCACCCCGGATCGAAGTTCTGGTGAGCAGTTCTTC. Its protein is CASTPDRSSGEQFF.

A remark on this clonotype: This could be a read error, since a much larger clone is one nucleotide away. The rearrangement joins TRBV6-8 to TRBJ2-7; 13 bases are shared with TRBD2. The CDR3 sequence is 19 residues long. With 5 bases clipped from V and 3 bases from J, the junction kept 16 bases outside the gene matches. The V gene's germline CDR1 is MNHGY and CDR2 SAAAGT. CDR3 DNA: TGTGCCAGCAGTCACATACTAGCGGGAGGGTCATATCCTCTCTACGAGCAGTACTTC. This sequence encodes CASSHILAGGSYPLYEQYF.

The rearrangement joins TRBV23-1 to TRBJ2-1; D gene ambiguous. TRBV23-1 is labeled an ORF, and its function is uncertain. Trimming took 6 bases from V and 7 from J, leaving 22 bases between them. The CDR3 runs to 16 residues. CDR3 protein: CASSLNVGGSWNEQFF. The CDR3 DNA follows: TGCGCCAGCAGCCTGAACGTGGGTGGGTCATGGAATGAGCAGTTCTTC.

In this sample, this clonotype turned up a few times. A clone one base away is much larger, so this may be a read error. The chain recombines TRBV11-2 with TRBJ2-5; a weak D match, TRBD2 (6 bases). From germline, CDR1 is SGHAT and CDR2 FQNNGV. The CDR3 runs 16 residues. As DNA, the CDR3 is TGTGCCTGCAGCTTTCCCAAGGGAGGCAGAAAAGAGACCCAGTACTTC. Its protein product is CACSFPKGGRKETQYF.

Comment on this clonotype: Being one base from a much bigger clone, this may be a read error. The CDR3 DNA reads TGTGCCAGTAGTGACCCACTGGGGGGTAACACTGAAGCTTTCTTT. This codes for CASSDPLGGNTEAFF. The rearrangement joins TRBV19 to TRBJ1-1; maybe TRBD1 (5 bases). V shed 5 bases and J shed 2 bases, with 15 bases lying between them. The germline V gene encodes CDR1 LNHDA and CDR2 SQIVND (reference sequence). The CDR3 has 15 amino acids.

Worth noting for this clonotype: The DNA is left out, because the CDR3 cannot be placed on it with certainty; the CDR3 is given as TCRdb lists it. The chain's CDR3 is CVSSWTAAYGCTF. This chain links TRBV6-1 with TRBJ1-2. Inclusive of both ends, the CDR3 amounts to 13 amino acids. Looked up from germline, CDR1 is MNHNS and CDR2 is SASEGT.

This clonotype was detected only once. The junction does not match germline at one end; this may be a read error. CDR3 residues: CASRTRQGSNIGELFF. The CDR3 bases are TGTGCCAGCAGAACCCGACAGGGGTCGAACATCGGGGAGCTGTTTTTT. This chain links TRBV6-5 with TRBJ2-2; TRBD1 matches at 8 bases. The CDR3 contains 16 residues. Germline values: CDR1 MNHEY, CDR2 SVGAGI.

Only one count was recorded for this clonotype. In nucleotides, the CDR3 is TGTGCCACAAGAGGGGCGACGGAAACGCAGTATTTT. Amino acids: CATRGATETQYF. The V gene is TRBV24-1, the J gene TRBJ2-3, with D possibly called TRBD1 or TRBD2 (5 bases each). From germline, CDR1 is KGHDR and CDR2 SFDVKD. The V gene lost 10 bases and the J gene lost 9 bases, with 16 bases spanning the gap. The CDR3 is 12 residues long.

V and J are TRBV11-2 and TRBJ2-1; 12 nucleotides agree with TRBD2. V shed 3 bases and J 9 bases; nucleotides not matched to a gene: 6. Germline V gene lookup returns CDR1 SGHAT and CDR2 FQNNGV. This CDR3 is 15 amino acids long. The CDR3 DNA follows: TGTGCCAGCAGCTTGACTAGCGGGAGAGGGGGTGAGCAGTTCTTC. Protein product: CASSLTSGRGGEQFF.